One and the same sample provided the 7 T cell receptor beta chains below, sequenced in a study of blood T cells in healthy people across ages. A second PCR, run for about 6 to 11 cycles, used a sample-barcoded 5' primer plus a J-beta primer mix. TCRdb used MiXCR to reprocess the 5' RACE reads, holding one entry per CDR3 protein. The sample comprises 750,000 to 950,000 distinct CDR3 sequences, about 27% of which are singletons, and roughly a tenth rests with the top ten. These same data were also listed under a study on T cells of mothers and their children.

Sequencing input: blood. The receptors stem from a woman between 35 and 50 years old in good health.

This chain joins TRBV6-5 and TRBJ1-1; no definite D call. Germline V gives CDR1 MNHEY, CDR2 SVGAGI. The CDR3 totals 15 residues. V dropped 3 bases and J dropped 1 base, with 12 bases sitting between them. The CDR3, as DNA: TGTGCCAGCAGTTATCTCGGCGAGCCGAACACTGAAGCTTTCTTT. It is translated as CASSYLGEPNTEAFF.

The chain joins TRBV2 to TRBJ2-1; D possibly corresponds to TRBD1 (5 bases). V lost 4 bases and J lost 7, with 14 bases in between. The CDR3 extends over 14 amino acids. The germline V gene encodes CDR1 SNHLY and CDR2 FYNNEI. DNA of the CDR3: TGTGCCAGCAGTGGTCCAGGGATTCAGAATGAGCAGTTCTTC. Protein product: CASSGPGIQNEQFF.

This clonotype was recorded at least ten times. This chain uses TRBV5-1 with TRBJ2-1, with 11 bases identical to TRBD1. Germline V gives CDR1 SGHRS, CDR2 YFSETQ. The CDR3 extends over 15 amino acids. Trimming cost V 4 bases and J 6 bases; bases outside gene matches: 6. The DNA of the CDR3 is TGCGCCAGCAGCAAAGGACAGGGGGCGGCCAATGAGCAGTTCTTC. Its protein is CASSKGQGAANEQFF.

The CDR3 DNA reads as TGTGCCAGCTCACTTAACGGACAGGGCGACCGTGGCTACACCTTC. Protein sequence: CASSLNGQGDRGYTF. The chain links TRBV18 to TRBJ1-2; 8 bases line up with TRBD1. This CDR3 spans 15 amino acids. Losses at the gene ends were 4 bases for V and 7 bases for J; bases not matched to a gene: 11. The germline V gene has CDR1 KGHSH and CDR2 LQKENI.

This clonotype was observed once. The genes are TRBV18 and TRBJ1-1, with D unresolved. CDR3 length: 14 residues. Trimming took 1 base from V and 1 from J, leaving 7 bases between them. The germline V gene encodes CDR1 KGHSH and CDR2 LQKENI. The CDR3 nucleotides are TGTGCCAGCTCACCACAGTCAGCGAACACTGAAGCTTTCTTT. Amino acids: CASSPQSANTEAFF.

This clonotype was counted many times. The chain couples TRBV3-1 to TRBJ2-4; TRBD2 agrees at 14 bases. The CDR3 extends over 21 amino acids. Trimming at V came to 3 bases and at J to 0 bases, leaving 13 bases not matched to a gene. Germline-derived CDR1 and CDR2 are LGHDT and YNNKEL (reference sequence). The CDR3 spells CASSHLETSGGARVAKNIQYF. The CDR3 nucleotides are TGTGCCAGCAGCCACCTGGAGACTAGCGGGGGGGCCCGCGTAGCCAAAAACATTCAGTACTTC.

The rearrangement joins TRBV6-6 to TRBJ1-3; 9 positions match TRBD1. V lost 7 bases and J lost 0; bases outside the gene matches: 7. The CDR3 length is 16 residues. CDR1 MNHNY and CDR2 SVGAGI come from the germline V gene (reference sequence). CDR3 sequence: CASNTGGGISGNTIYF. Here the CDR3 DNA reads TGTGCCAGCAACACAGGGGGCGGAATCTCTGGAAACACCATATATTTT.